This passage covers 25 T cell receptor beta chains from one sample sequenced in a study of cytomegalovirus exposure and HLA in healthy donors. Researchers ran the PCR with 60 Vbeta and 13 Jbeta primers. Using immunoSEQ multiplex PCR, the repertoire was profiled, and TCRdb retains in-frame clones only, with some absent. The data show around 75,000 clones, and the top ten clones hold 1.4% to 1.5%. The sample consisted of PBMCs. These receptors originate from a woman in her sixties in good health and CMV-seronegative.

This chain links TRBV29-1 with TRBJ2-7; 7 bases fit TRBD1. The CDR3 loop spans 16 amino acids. The ends lost 5 bases at V and 2 bases at J; junction bases unmatched: 15. CDR1 and CDR2 from the germline V gene are SQVTM and ANQGSEA. As DNA, the CDR3 is TGCAGCGTTTTATCGACCCGGGACAGAGGACCCTACGAGCAGTACTTC. Protein product: CSVLSTRDRGPYEQYF.

This chain links TRBV19 with TRBJ2-7, with 9 bases matching TRBD1. V lost 5 bases, J lost 3 bases, and 8 bases stayed unmatched. CDR1 LNHDA and CDR2 SQIVND come from the germline V gene (reference sequence). CDR3 length equals 15 residues. The CDR3 DNA sequence: TGTGCCAGTAGTCAAGCCGGGACAGGGTACTACGAGCAGTACTTC. This sequence encodes CASSQAGTGYYEQYF.

The rearrangement links TRBV2 to TRBJ2-6, with 9 bases identical to TRBD2. There are 16 residues in the CDR3. Germline loops: CDR1 SNHLY, CDR2 FYNNEI. With V trimmed by 5 bases and J by 4 bases, 6 bases remained unmatched. The CDR3 protein is CASSLGLASGANVLTF. The CDR3 bases are TGTGCCAGCAGTCTGGGACTAGCTTCAGGGGCCAACGTCCTGACTTTC.

The chain has TRBV9 and TRBJ2-2; D is possibly TRBD2 (5 bases). CDR1 and CDR2 from the germline V gene are SGDLS and YYNGEE. The germline V and J ends were trimmed by 3 bases and 4 bases, with 16 bases remaining between them. This CDR3 region has 16 residues. The CDR3 region is CASSDLVSTSTGELFF. The CDR3 DNA follows: TGTGCCAGCAGCGATCTAGTTTCAACTAGCACCGGGGAGCTGTTTTTT.

CDR3 bases: TGCAGCGTTGCAATGTCGGCGGGAGGCTATGAGCAGTTCTTC. Amino acid sequence: CSVAMSAGGYEQFF. This rearrangement joins TRBV29-1 to TRBJ2-1, with 8 bases aligning to TRBD2. V lost 4 bases, J lost 8 bases, and 10 bases stayed unmatched. The CDR3 is 14 residues long. The germline V gene encodes CDR1 SQVTM and CDR2 ANQGSEA.

V is TRBV9 and J is TRBJ2-2; 11 nucleotides align to TRBD2. Germline CDR1 is SGDLS and CDR2 is YYNGEE. The ends lost 2 bases at V and 8 bases at J; junction bases unmatched: 2. The CDR3 totals 14 residues. CDR3 protein: CASSVPSGRGELFF. The CDR3 region has the DNA TGTGCCAGCAGCGTCCCTAGCGGGAGGGGGGAGCTGTTTTTT. Full variable domain (rest looked up from reference TRBV9 and TRBJ2-2): DSGVTQTPKHLITATGQRVTLRCSPRSGDLSVYWYQQSLDQGLQFLIQYYNGEERAKGNILERFSAQQFPDLHSELNLSSLELGDSALYFCASSVPSGRGELFFGEGSRLTVL.

The chain combines TRBV7-2 with TRBJ2-7, with 7 bases identical to TRBD2. The V and J ends lost 5 bases and 0 bases, in that order; junction bases with no gene match: 4. Germline V gene sequence: CDR1 SGHTA, CDR2 FQGNSA. The CDR3 runs 14 residues. CDR3 region: CASSLREDSYEQYF. The DNA of the CDR3 is TGTGCCAGCAGCCTCCGGGAGGACTCCTACGAGCAGTACTTC.

The J gene is TRBJ1-1, the V gene TRBV2; D gene uncertain. CDR1 SNHLY and CDR2 FYNNEI come from the germline V gene. Trimming pared 3 bases from V and 5 bases from J, leaving 10 bases between. The CDR3 has 13 residues. In DNA, the CDR3 is TGTGCCAGCAGTGACCAAGTAGCAACTGAAGCTTTCTTT. Protein: CASSDQVATEAFF.

J is TRBJ2-5 and V is TRBV5-1; 7 bases agree with TRBD1. The end of the DNA aligns better with TRBJ2-7, so the J call may be wrong. CDR3 length equals 15 residues. Germline CDR1 reads SGHRS; CDR2 reads YFSETQ. This CDR3 is CASSLSLGGSGEQYF. In DNA form, the CDR3 reads TGCGCCAGCAGCTTAAGCCTAGGGGGCTCGGGCGAGCAGTACTTC.

The V gene is TRBV7-2, the J gene TRBJ2-1; D is unresolved. V was cut by 5 bases and J by 3 bases, with 8 bases left in between. Germline-derived CDR1 and CDR2 are SGHTA and FQGNSA. This CDR3 has 13 amino acids. DNA of the CDR3: TGTGCCAGCAGCCTCGAGAGCTACAATGAGCAGTTCTTC. It codes for CASSLESYNEQFF.

V is TRBV11-3 and J is TRBJ2-3; the match to TRBD2 covers 7 bases. The CDR3 has 17 residues. Germline lookup yields CDR1 SGHNT and CDR2 YENEEA. The trim removed 5 bases at V and 2 bases at J, leaving 13 bases unmatched. The CDR3 region has the DNA TGTGCCAGCAGCCCCGGCGGCGGGAGCAGGGACACAGATACGCAGTATTTT. This gives the protein CASSPGGGSRDTDTQYF.

This sequence joins TRBV6-1 and TRBJ1-3, with TRBD1 matching over 7 bases. The germline V gene has CDR1 MNHNS and CDR2 SASEGT. CDR3 length equals 14 residues. The junction had 5 bases not matched to a gene; V was cut back by 6 bases and J by 3 bases. In DNA form, the CDR3 reads TGTGCCAGCAGCCGGACAGGCGGTGGAAACACCATATATTTT. Amino acids: CASSRTGGGNTIYF.

The chain couples TRBV18 to TRBJ1-2; 9 nucleotides align to TRBD1. CDR3 length: 16 amino acids. Trimming cost V 6 bases and J 11 bases; bases outside gene matches: 19. Per germline, CDR1 KGHSH and CDR2 LQKENI. CDR3: CASSPESTGTGSAYTF. DNA for the CDR3: TGTGCCAGCTCGCCCGAGAGCACCGGGACAGGGTCCGCTTACACCTTC.

The chain uses TRBV5-1 and TRBJ2-5; TRBD2 agrees at 11 bases. The closer fit of TRBJ2-7 to the DNA end suggests the J call may be wrong. The germline V gene encodes CDR1 SGHRS and CDR2 YFSETQ. The CDR3 is 15 amino acids. CDR3 sequence reads: CASSFILAGGNEQYF. In DNA, the CDR3 is TGCGCCAGCAGCTTTATCCTAGCGGGAGGTAACGAGCAGTACTTC.

The chain employs TRBV28 and TRBJ1-5; TRBD1 might be the D (6 bases). V was trimmed by 6 bases and J by 0 bases, leaving 12 bases between them. This CDR3 spans 15 amino acids. Germline V gene sequence: CDR1 MDHEN, CDR2 SYDVKM. The CDR3 loop reads CASRLGHPSNQPQHF. The DNA of the CDR3 is TGTGCCAGCAGGTTGGGACACCCTAGCAATCAGCCCCAGCATTTT.

This rearrangement joins TRBV19 to TRBJ2-7; TRBD1 is a possible D gene (5 bases). Germline V lookup: CDR1 LNHDA, CDR2 SQIVND (reference sequence). V was trimmed by 1 base and J by 5 bases, leaving 18 bases between them. The length of the CDR3 is 16 residues. CDR3 bases: TGTGCCAGTAGTATAGCGTCTGGCAGGGTTAACCACGAGCAGTACTTC. It codes for CASSIASGRVNHEQYF.

The chain is built from TRBV19 and TRBJ1-5; 11 bases are shared with TRBD1. The CDR3 length is 15 residues. V gave up 0 bases and J gave up 7 bases; unmatched junction bases: 2. Germline CDR1 LNHDA, CDR2 SQIVND (reference sequence). Here the CDR3 DNA reads TGTGCCAGTAGTATAGAAGGGACAGGGGGACAGCCCCAGCATTTT. Protein: CASSIEGTGGQPQHF.

The chain uses TRBV7-9 and TRBJ2-1, with D perhaps matching TRBD2 (6 bases). The CDR3 loop spans 16 amino acids. V was pared by 7 bases and J by 0 bases, with 16 bases between. Germline CDR1 is SEHNR and CDR2 is FQNEAQ (reference sequence). CDR3 DNA sequence: TGTGCCAGCACCTCGGGAGTCTCGGGCTCCTACAATGAGCAGTTCTTC. Its protein is CASTSGVSGSYNEQFF.

The rearrangement joins TRBV11-3 to TRBJ2-7; D may be TRBD2 (7 bases). Germline-derived CDR1 and CDR2 are SGHNT and YENEEA. The ends were cut back, 3 bases at V and 7 bases at J, with 13 bases in the middle. This CDR3 region has 13 residues. The CDR3 sequence: CASSFHREGEQYF. DNA for the CDR3: TGTGCCAGCAGCTTTCACAGGGAGGGGGAGCAGTACTTC.

This chain uses TRBV19 with TRBJ1-4; 8 bases line up with TRBD1. Looked up from germline, CDR1 is LNHDA and CDR2 is SQIVND (reference sequence). The V segment lost 7 bases and the J segment 3 bases; nucleotides outside the gene matches: 16. The CDR3 has 18 amino acids. The DNA of the CDR3 is TGTGCCAGTACCGCATTGGGGAATGACAGGGGAGCTAATGAAAAACTGTTTTTT. Translation: CASTALGNDRGANEKLFF.

The V and J genes are TRBV19 and TRBJ2-1; no reliable D call. Germline CDR1 is LNHDA and CDR2 is SQIVND (reference sequence). The germline V and J ends were trimmed by 7 bases and 5 bases, with 12 bases remaining between them. The CDR3 is 13 amino acids. The CDR3 is CASTRTDNNEQFF. The CDR3 DNA reads TGTGCCAGTACCCGAACTGATAACAATGAGCAGTTCTTC.

The J gene is TRBJ2-3, the V gene TRBV28; 8 nucleotides align to TRBD1. Germline CDR1 is MDHEN and CDR2 is SYDVKM. The CDR3 consists of 15 residues. The V and J ends lost 3 bases and 4 bases, in that order; junction bases with no gene match: 6. CDR3 in amino acids: CASSFIQGAADTQYF. Here the CDR3 DNA reads TGTGCCAGCAGTTTTATTCAGGGGGCGGCAGATACGCAGTATTTT.

This chain connects TRBV5-1 to TRBJ2-3, with D possibly TRBD2 on 6 matching bases. The V gene lost 2 bases and the J gene lost 0 bases, with 13 bases spanning the gap. Germline V gene sequence: CDR1 SGHRS, CDR2 YFSETQ. This CDR3 has 16 residues. The DNA of the CDR3 is TGCGCCAGCAGCTTTATGCCGGGACTCAGCACAGATACGCAGTATTTT. Its protein is CASSFMPGLSTDTQYF.

The rearrangement joins TRBV15 to TRBJ2-2, with D uncertain. V lost 2 bases to trimming and J lost 6 bases, with 10 bases between them. Germline V gene sequence: CDR1 LNHNV, CDR2 YYDKDF (reference sequence). This CDR3 spans 14 amino acids. CDR3 amino acids: CATSRYQVAGELFF. The CDR3 bases are TGTGCCACCAGCAGATATCAGGTGGCCGGGGAGCTGTTTTTT.

The chain uses TRBV5-6 and TRBJ2-7; weak D call: TRBD1 (6 bases). Looked up from germline, CDR1 is SGHDT and CDR2 is YYEEEE. The V and J ends lost 3 bases and 0 bases respectively, with 19 bases between them. The CDR3 loop spans 17 amino acids. CDR3 DNA sequence: TGTGCCAGCAGCTGGCAGGCGACAGGAACCTCCTCCTACGAGCAGTACTTC. Translating it yields CASSWQATGTSSYEQYF.